This TCR beta chain was sequenced for a study of T-cell reconstitution after alpha-beta-depleted transplantation in children. It was with unique molecular identifiers that the TCRbeta library was prepared. One entry per CDR3 protein, called by TCRdb with MiXCR from the PCR reads. Seen here are approximately 390,000 distinct CDR3 sequences, under 13% observed once, and the top ten hold about 5%. V gave up 5 bases and J gave up 0 bases; unmatched junction bases: 9. Per the germline V gene, CDR1 is SEHNR and CDR2 is FQNEAQ (reference sequence). The CDR3 extends over 16 amino acids. This rearrangement joins TRBV7-9 to TRBJ2-7; 8 bases are a match to TRBD1. The sequence came from a human donor who donated a stem cell graft to a child with acute myeloid leukemia. Sequenced material: PBMCs from the stem cell graft donor, taken from the stem cell graft. CDR3 sequence (DNA): TGTGCCAGCAGCCCCCGGCTGACAGGGGACTCCTACGAGCAGTACTTC. Translating it yields CASSPRLTGDSYEQYF.